This T cell receptor beta chain is from a study of OX40 agonist ivuxolimab in advanced cancers. In the study overall: Patients received the agonistic anti-OX40 (CD134) antibody ivuxolimab. Patients were dosed intravenously with ivuxolimab at 0.01 to 10 mg/kg every 2 weeks.

Trimming left V 2 bases short and J 3 bases short, with 19 bases between. Germline CDR1 and CDR2: SGHVS and FQNEAQ. CDR3 size: 17 residues. Method: immunoSEQ multiplex PCR; TCRdb's copy keeps in-frame clones and lacks some. The sample has around 33,000 clones; about four fifths are singletons. The chain joins TRBV7-8 to TRBJ1-1, with D possibly TRBD1 on 6 matching bases. The TCR was taken from an adult with an advanced solid tumor such as melanoma, head and neck, liver or kidney cancer. The sequenced sample was CD4+ or CD8+ T cells sorted from blood, obtained in a trial of the OX40 agonist ivuxolimab. This CDR3 reads CASSLSDPKRTDTEAFF. The CDR3, as DNA: TGTGCCAGCAGCTTATCAGACCCAAAAAGGACAGACACTGAAGCTTTCTTT.